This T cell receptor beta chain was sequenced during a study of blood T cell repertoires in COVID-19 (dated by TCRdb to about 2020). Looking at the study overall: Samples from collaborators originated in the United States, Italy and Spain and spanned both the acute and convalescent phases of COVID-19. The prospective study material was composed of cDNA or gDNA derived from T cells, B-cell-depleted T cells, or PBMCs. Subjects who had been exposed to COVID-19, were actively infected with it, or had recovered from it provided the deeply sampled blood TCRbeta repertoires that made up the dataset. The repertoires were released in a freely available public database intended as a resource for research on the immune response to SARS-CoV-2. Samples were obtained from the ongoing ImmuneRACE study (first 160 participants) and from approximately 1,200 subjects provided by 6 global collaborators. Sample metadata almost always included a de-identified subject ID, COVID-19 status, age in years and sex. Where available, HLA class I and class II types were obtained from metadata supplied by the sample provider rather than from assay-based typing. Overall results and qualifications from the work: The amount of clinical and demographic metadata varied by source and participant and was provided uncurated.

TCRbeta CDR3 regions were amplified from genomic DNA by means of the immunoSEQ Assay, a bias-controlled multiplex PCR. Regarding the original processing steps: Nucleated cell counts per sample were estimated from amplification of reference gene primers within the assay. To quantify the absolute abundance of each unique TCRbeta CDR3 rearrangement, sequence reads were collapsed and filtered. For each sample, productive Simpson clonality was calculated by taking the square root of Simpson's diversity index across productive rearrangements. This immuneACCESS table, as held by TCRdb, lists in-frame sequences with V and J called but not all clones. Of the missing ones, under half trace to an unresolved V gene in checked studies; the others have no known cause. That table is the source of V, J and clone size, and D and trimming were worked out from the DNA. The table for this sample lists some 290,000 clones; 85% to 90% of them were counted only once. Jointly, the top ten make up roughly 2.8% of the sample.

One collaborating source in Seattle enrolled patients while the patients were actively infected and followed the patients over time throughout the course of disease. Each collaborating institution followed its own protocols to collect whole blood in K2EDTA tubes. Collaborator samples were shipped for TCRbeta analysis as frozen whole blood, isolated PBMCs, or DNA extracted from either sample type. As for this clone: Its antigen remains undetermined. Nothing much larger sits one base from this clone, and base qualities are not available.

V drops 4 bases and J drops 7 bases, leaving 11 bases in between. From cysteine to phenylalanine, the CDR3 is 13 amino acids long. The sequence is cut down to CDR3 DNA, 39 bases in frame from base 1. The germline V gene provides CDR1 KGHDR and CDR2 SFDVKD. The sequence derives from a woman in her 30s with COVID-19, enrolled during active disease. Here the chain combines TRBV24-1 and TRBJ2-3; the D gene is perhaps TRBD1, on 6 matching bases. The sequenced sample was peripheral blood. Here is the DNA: TGTGCCACCAGTGACACAGGGTGGAATACGCAGTATTTT. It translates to CATSDTGWNTQYF.